The clone carrying this T cell receptor beta chain appeared a single time. The sample comes from a study of control samples from healthy donors and cancer patients. The repertoire was sequenced with immunoSEQ multiplex PCR; TCRdb's copy has only in-frame clones and lacks some. This table has about 77,000 clones, roughly 92% appearing once. Trimming left V 2 bases short and J 6 bases short, with 7 bases between. CDR3 length: 13 residues. Looked up from germline, CDR1 is SNHLY and CDR2 is FYNNEI. This receptor was identified in a woman aged 55-69 years in good health. Sequenced sample: blood. The rearrangement links TRBV2 to TRBJ2-2; the D is unclear. The CDR3 spells CASSEMGSGELFF. CDR3 nucleotide sequence: TGTGCCAGCAGTGAAATGGGGTCCGGGGAGCTGTTTTTT.